The 12 T cell receptor beta chains presented below share a single source sample, sequenced in a study of human T cells and chemical hapten exposure. TCRdb reanalysed the RACE reads using MiXCR and keeps one entry per CDR3 protein. This table holds some 81,000 distinct CDR3 sequences, roughly 7.2% found once. Time point in this sample: patch test 1, 2 weeks after DPC sensitization. Documented treatment: therapeutic diphenylcyclopropenone sensitization with weekly scalp DPC. The specimen comprised whole blood, sampled in connection with sensitization to the hapten diphenylcyclopropenone (DPC). These receptors were collected from a woman under 40 with alopecia areata. Some clones in this sample may be carry-over from other donors' samples.

There are a few counts of this clonotype. The V and J genes are TRBV9 and TRBJ1-1; D is possibly TRBD1 (6 bases). Germline assignment: CDR1 SGDLS and CDR2 YYNGEE. V was shortened by 0 bases and J by 5 bases, with 14 bases between the two germline ends. The CDR3 has 15 amino acids. CDR3 amino acids: CASSVEGRGNTEAFF. CDR3 in DNA: TGTGCCAGCAGCGTAGAGGGCAGGGGAAATACTGAAGCTTTCTTT.

This clonotype has only a few counts. The genes are TRBV20-1 and TRBJ2-7, with unresolved D. The V gene lost 0 bases and the J gene lost 4 bases, with 16 bases spanning the gap. CDR3 length: 15 residues. The germline CDR1 and CDR2 sequences are DFQATT and SNEGSKA (reference sequence). The CDR3 protein is CSARDYVGLFYEQYF. DNA of the CDR3: TGCAGTGCTAGAGATTATGTTGGGCTTTTTTACGAGCAGTACTTC.

A few counts support this clonotype. The J gene is TRBJ1-2, the V gene TRBV6-1; D gene ambiguous. Deletions cut 3 bases from V and 3 bases from J, with 11 bases between. The CDR3 is 14 amino acids. Germline-derived CDR1 and CDR2 are MNHNS and SASEGT. The CDR3 here is CASSEWARDYGYTF. CDR3 nucleotide sequence: TGTGCCAGCAGTGAGTGGGCTAGGGACTATGGCTACACCTTC.

This clonotype appeared many times. This chain's CDR3 is CASSREKLFF. The CDR3 bases are TGTGCCAGCAGTCGTGAAAAACTGTTTTTT. V is TRBV2 and J is TRBJ1-4; D gene unclear. The CDR3 runs 10 residues. V lost 5 bases and J lost 7, with 2 bases in between. The V gene's germline CDR1 is SNHLY and CDR2 FYNNEI. The full variable domain, in which reference TRBV2 and TRBJ1-4 provide the parts outside the CDR3, is EPEVTQTPSHQVTQMGQEVILRCVPISNHLYFYWYRQILGQKVEFLVSFYNNEISEKSEIFDDQFSVERPDGSNFTLKIRSTKLEDSAMYFCASSREKLFFGSGTQLSVL.

This clonotype has more than one count but fewer than ten. This sequence may be a read error, since a much larger clone differs from it by one base. V is TRBV3-1 and J is TRBJ2-7; D tentatively fits TRBD1 or TRBD2 (5 bases each). This CDR3 comprises 13 residues. Trimming removed 4 bases from V and 5 bases from J, with 12 bases in between. Germline lookup yields CDR1 LGHDT and CDR2 YNNKEL (reference sequence). CDR3 region: CASSRTGTDEQYF. CDR3 DNA sequence: TGTGCCAGCAGCCGGACTGGGACCGACGAGCAGTACTTC.

The chain couples TRBV29-1 to TRBJ2-3; the D gene is possibly TRBD2 (5 bases). The CDR3 sequence is 14 residues long. Germline CDR1 and CDR2: SQVTM and ANQGSEA. V lost 3 bases and J lost 2, with 12 bases in between. CDR3 nucleotide sequence: TGCAGCGTTGATTTTTCGGGGAACACAGATACGCAGTATTTT. This translates into CSVDFSGNTDTQYF.

The chain links TRBV2 to TRBJ1-4, with D possibly being TRBD1 (6 bases). The germline gives CDR1 SNHLY, CDR2 FYNNEI. The CDR3 is made up of 16 amino acids. V was trimmed by 6 bases and J by 2 bases, leaving 16 bases between them. CDR3: CASRRQAGATNEKLFF. The CDR3 DNA follows: TGTGCCAGCAGACGACAGGCCGGGGCGACTAATGAAAAACTGTTTTTT. The entire variable domain, with the rest obtained from reference TRBV2 and TRBJ1-4, is as follows: EPEVTQTPSHQVTQMGQEVILRCVPISNHLYFYWYRQILGQKVEFLVSFYNNEISEKSEIFDDQFSVERPDGSNFTLKIRSTKLEDSAMYFCASRRQAGATNEKLFFGSGTQLSVL.

The table lists this clonotype with a few counts. The chain is built from TRBV5-1 and TRBJ1-1, with D maybe TRBD1 (5 bases). Trimming stripped 0 bases from V and 3 bases from J, with 21 bases between. This CDR3 region has 18 residues. CDR1 is SGHRS and CDR2 is YFSETQ in the germline V gene. The CDR3 sequence is CASSLASALGGRDTEAFF. CDR3 DNA sequence: TGCGCCAGCAGCTTGGCCTCCGCGCTCGGGGGGAGGGACACTGAAGCTTTCTTT.

The chain recombines TRBV20-1 with TRBJ1-1; the D gene is possibly TRBD1 (6 bases). CDR1 and CDR2 from the germline V gene are DFQATT and SNEGSKA (reference sequence). V lost 6 bases and J 0 bases, leaving 14 bases between the germline ends. This CDR3 comprises 14 residues. The CDR3 protein is CSAGAGLMNTEAFF. The CDR3 coding sequence is TGCAGTGCGGGGGCGGGACTGATGAACACTGAAGCTTTCTTT.

Ten or more counts support this clonotype. The chain has TRBV29-1 and TRBJ2-7; tentatively, D is TRBD2 (5 bases). The CDR3 runs 12 residues. From germline, CDR1 is SQVTM and CDR2 ANQGSEA. V was cut by 6 bases and J by 5 bases, with 14 bases left in between. The CDR3: CSVRPGRDEQYF. The CDR3 DNA is TGCAGCGTACGGCCGGGAAGGGACGAGCAGTACTTC.

This clonotype came up a few times. CDR3 protein: CASGQSNEQFF. The CDR3 nucleotides read TGTGCTAGTGGTCAGAGTAATGAGCAGTTCTTC. The chain employs TRBV12-5 and TRBJ2-1; no clear D. Trimming removed 5 bases at V and 7 bases at J, with 6 bases between. The germline V gene has CDR1 LGHNT and CDR2 FRNRAP. This CDR3 has 11 residues.

The sample holds a few counts of this clonotype. This sequence joins TRBV30 and TRBJ2-3; D ambiguous. CDR1 is GTSNPN, CDR2 SVGIG, per germline (reference sequence). The CDR3 totals 13 residues. V dropped 2 bases and J dropped 0 bases, with 6 bases sitting between them. CDR3 sequence reads: CAWSPASTDTQYF. In DNA form, the CDR3 reads TGTGCCTGGAGTCCGGCGAGCACAGATACGCAGTATTTT.